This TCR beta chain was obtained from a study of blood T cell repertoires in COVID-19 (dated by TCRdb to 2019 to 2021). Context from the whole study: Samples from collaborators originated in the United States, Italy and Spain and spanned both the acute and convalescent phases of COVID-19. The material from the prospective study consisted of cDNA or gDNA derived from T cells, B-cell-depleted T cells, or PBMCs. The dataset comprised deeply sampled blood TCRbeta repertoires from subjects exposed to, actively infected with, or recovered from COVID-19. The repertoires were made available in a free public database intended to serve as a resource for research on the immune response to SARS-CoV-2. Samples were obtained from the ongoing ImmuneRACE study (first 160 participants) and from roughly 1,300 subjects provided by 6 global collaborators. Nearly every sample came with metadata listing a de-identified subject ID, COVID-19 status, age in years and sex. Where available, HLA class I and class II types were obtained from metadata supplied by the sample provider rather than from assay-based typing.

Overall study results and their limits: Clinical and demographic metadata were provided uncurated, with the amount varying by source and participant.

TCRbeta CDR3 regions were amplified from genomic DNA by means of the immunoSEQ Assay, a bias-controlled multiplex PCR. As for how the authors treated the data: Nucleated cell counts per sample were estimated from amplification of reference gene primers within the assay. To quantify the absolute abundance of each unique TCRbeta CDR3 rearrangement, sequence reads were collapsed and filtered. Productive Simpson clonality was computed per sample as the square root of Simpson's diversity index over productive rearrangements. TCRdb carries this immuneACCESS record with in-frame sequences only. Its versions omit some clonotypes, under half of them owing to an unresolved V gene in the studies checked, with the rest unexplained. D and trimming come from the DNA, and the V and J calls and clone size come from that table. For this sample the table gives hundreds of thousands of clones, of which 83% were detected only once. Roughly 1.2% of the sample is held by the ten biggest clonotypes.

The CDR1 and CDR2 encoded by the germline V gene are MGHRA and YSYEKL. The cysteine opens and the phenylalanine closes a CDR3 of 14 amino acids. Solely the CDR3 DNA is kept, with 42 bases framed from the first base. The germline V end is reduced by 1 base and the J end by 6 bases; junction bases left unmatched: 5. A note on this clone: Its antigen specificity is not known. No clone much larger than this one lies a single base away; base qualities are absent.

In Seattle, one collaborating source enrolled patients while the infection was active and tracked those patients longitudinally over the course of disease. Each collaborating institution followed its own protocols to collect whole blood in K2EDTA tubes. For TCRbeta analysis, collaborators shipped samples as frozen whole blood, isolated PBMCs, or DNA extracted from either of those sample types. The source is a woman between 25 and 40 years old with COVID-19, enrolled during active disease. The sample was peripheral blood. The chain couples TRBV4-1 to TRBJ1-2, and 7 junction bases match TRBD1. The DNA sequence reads TGCGCCAGCAGCCAAGTAGGGGGCGCAGATGGCTACACCTTC. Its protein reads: CASSQVGGADGYTF.